This T cell receptor beta chain was sequenced for a study of CD8+ T cells in alopecia areata listed by TCRdb under 2018. Background on the whole study: Treated patients were enrolled in an open-label pilot trial of oral tofacitinib at 5 to 10 mg twice daily for moderate-to-severe alopecia areata. Biopsies were taken from tofacitinib-treated patients at baseline and again at 4 and 24 weeks into treatment, and several of those patients also had a later scalp biopsy. Scalp tissue and sorted CD4+ and CD8+ peripheral blood T cells from patchy and totalis/universalis alopecia areata patients and from healthy controls were covered by human TCRbeta sequencing. Clonality in the scalp was compared among normal scalp (n=4), patchy alopecia areata scalp (n=8), and alopecia totalis/universalis scalp (n=8). The study used high-throughput TCRbeta sequencing to examine T cell clonal expansion in alopecia areata, in both the C3H/HeJ mouse model and human patients. RNA was obtained with the PAXgene miRNA kit for fixed scalp, the miRNeasy kit for PBMCs, and the RNeasy kit for mouse skin. Tofacitinib was given for 6 to 18 months, followed by 6 months of follow-up off drug to assess delayed response and recurrence. immunoSEQ multiplex PCR using 35 Vbeta forward primers and 13 Jbeta reverse primers was used to amplify TCRbeta CDR3 regions. Overall results and qualifications from the work: Unlike mouse skin, which is dominated by gammadelta T cells, normal human skin has resident alphabeta T cells that are also sequenced, and this complicates analysis of the scalp TCR repertoire. Shared TCR sequences between patients were less evident than in mice, which may be partly attributable to HLA diversity in the patient population. Lesional scalp, especially in alopecia totalis/universalis, showed higher clonality and more expanded CD8+ clones than normal scalp, suggesting antigenic drive.

The CDR3, cysteine through phenylalanine, is 12 amino acids long. The only DNA kept is the CDR3, 36 bases in frame from the first base. The CDR1 and CDR2 encoded by the germline V gene (reference sequence) are GTSNPN and SVGIG. The junction shows trimming of 2 bases on V and 5 bases on J, plus 9 bases between the germline ends. Peripheral blood and lesional scalp punch biopsies were obtained from patients with alopecia areata. PBMCs were isolated by density centrifugation and stained for CD3, CD4 and CD8, after which CD4+ and CD8+ T cells were sorted on a FACSAria. The library came from the immunoSEQ multiplex PCR assay. RNA was extracted from all samples and reverse transcribed into cDNA as template for TCR sequencing. SuperScript III was used to make first-strand cDNA, primed with a 2:1 mix of oligo-dT and random hexamers. A synthetic immune receptor repertoire was used to gauge amplification bias, and whatever bias remained was removed computationally. The source study handled its data this way. After raw reads were preprocessed to remove errors, the CDR3 was defined following IMGT conventions as running from the conserved cysteine to phenylalanine. Clonality was computed by normalizing Shannon entropy by log2 of the number of productive unique TCRs and subtracting the result from 1. Whether scalp clones were CD4 or CD8 was inferred by matching scalp TCRbeta sequences against CD4 and CD8 repertoires sorted from blood. The table comes from immuneACCESS by way of TCRdb, which keeps in-frame sequences with V and J called. Part of the clones is missing from these tables; in studies checked, under half for an unresolved V gene and the rest for unknown reasons. V, J and clone size derive from that table, while D and trimming were established from the DNA sequence. In all, the sample holds 90,000 to 100,000 clones, and roughly 42% of those were seen once. The ten largest clonotypes hold around 0.8% of the sample.

Regarding this clone: No cognate antigen has been identified for it. No much larger clone is present one base from it, and per-base qualities are unavailable.

The sequence was obtained from a human donor with alopecia areata. The source material was CD4+ T cells sorted from blood. The chain joins TRBV30 to TRBJ2-5; the D gene identity is not certain. The nucleotides are TGTGCCTGGAGTCCTGCTGCGGAGACCCAGTACTTC. It is translated as CAWSPAAETQYF.